Listed here are 25 T cell receptor beta chains from one sample, sequenced in a study of glioma-infiltrating T cells after dendritic cell vaccination. Repertoires were generated with immunoSEQ multiplex PCR, while TCRdb's copy carries only in-frame clones and drops some. There are about 50,000 clones in the sample; about 85% occur only once, and more than 9.5% lies in the top ten. Source: blood, taken before dendritic cell vaccination. The source of these receptors is a human donor with glioblastoma.

This chain uses TRBV25-1 with TRBJ2-1; 10 bases map to TRBD2. V lost 5 bases and J lost 3; bases outside the gene matches: 4. Germline CDR1 and CDR2: MGHDK and SYGVNS. CDR3 length: 15 amino acids. In DNA form, the CDR3 reads TGTGCCAGCAGTTTGACTAGCGGGCTCTACAATGAGCAGTTCTTC. It translates to CASSLTSGLYNEQFF.

V and J are TRBV5-4 and TRBJ2-3, with 12 bases aligning to TRBD2. V was pared by 5 bases and J by 4 bases, with 8 bases of the junction left unmatched. CDR1 SGHNT and CDR2 YYREEE come from the germline V gene (reference sequence). CDR3 length: 16 residues. CDR3 protein: CASRQGLAGIADTQYF. The CDR3, as DNA: TGTGCCAGCAGACAGGGACTAGCGGGTATCGCAGATACGCAGTATTTT.

This rearrangement joins TRBV21-1 to TRBJ1-1; TRBD1, the D gene given by the table, was not confirmed from the DNA. TRBV21-1 is termed a pseudogene. This CDR3 is 14 amino acids long. The CDR3: CASIQPTGDTEAFF. Written as DNA, the CDR3 is TGTGCCAGCATCCAACCTACAGGGGACACTGAAGCTTTCTTT.

V usage is TRBV6-4 and J usage is TRBJ2-3; the match to TRBD2 covers 7 bases. CDR3 length: 16 residues. The V gene's germline CDR1 is MRHNA and CDR2 SNTAGT. The V and J ends lost 4 bases and 6 bases, in that order; junction bases with no gene match: 13. Here the CDR3 DNA reads TGTGCCAGCAGTGCTATCGGCGGGAGCAGGGCGGATACGCAGTATTTT. It translates to CASSAIGGSRADTQYF.

This chain uses TRBV7-9 with TRBJ2-3; D is unresolved. CDR1 and CDR2 from the germline V gene are SEHNR and FQNEAQ (reference sequence). The CDR3 contains 11 residues. The germline V and J ends were trimmed by 11 bases and 0 bases, with 6 bases remaining between them. The chain's CDR3 is CAGHSTDTQYF. The CDR3 DNA sequence: TGTGCCGGGCACAGCACAGATACGCAGTATTTT.

V and J are TRBV5-1 and TRBJ2-7; D perhaps matches TRBD2 (5 bases). V lost 0 bases, J lost 3 bases, and 16 bases lay in between. From germline, CDR1 is SGHRS and CDR2 YFSETQ. The CDR3 runs to 16 residues. In nucleotides, the CDR3 is TGCGCCAGCAGCTTGGAGTACGGGGATGCTAGCTACGAGCAGTACTTC. It specifies CASSLEYGDASYEQYF.

The rearrangement links TRBV15 to TRBJ1-5; 10 bases line up with TRBD1. Germline-derived CDR1 and CDR2 are LNHNV and YYDKDF (reference sequence). This CDR3 comprises 16 residues. Trimming took 0 bases from V and 6 from J; bases not matched to a gene: 5. The CDR3 nucleotides read TGTGCCACCAGCAGAGATCCGACAGGGGGCACTCAGCCCCAGCATTTT. This encodes CATSRDPTGGTQPQHF.

V and J are TRBV19 and TRBJ1-2; 8 bases are shared with TRBD1. V gave up 1 base and J gave up 4 bases; unmatched junction bases: 5. Germline values: CDR1 LNHDA, CDR2 SQIVND (reference sequence). The CDR3 consists of 15 residues. CDR3 DNA sequence: TGTGCCAGTAGTATAGGGACAGGGTCGGGCTATGGCTACACCTTC. This encodes CASSIGTGSGYGYTF.

This chain joins TRBV7-9 and TRBJ1-1; D is undetermined. From germline, CDR1 is SEHNR and CDR2 FQNEAQ (reference sequence). The V gene lost 4 bases and the J gene lost 4 bases, with 13 bases spanning the gap. This CDR3 spans 14 amino acids. This CDR3 is CASSSEAGGTEAFF. In nucleotides, the CDR3 is TGTGCCAGCAGCTCCGAGGCGGGTGGCACTGAAGCTTTCTTT.

This clone was detected only once. The chain recombines TRBV4-1 with TRBJ1-2, with D tentatively TRBD1 (5 bases). The CDR3 runs to 16 residues. Germline CDR1 reads MGHRA; CDR2 reads YSYEKL. V lost 0 bases, J lost 7 bases, and 18 bases lay in between. CDR3 residues: CASSQEDTSFLSGYTF. CDR3 DNA: TGCGCCAGCAGCCAAGAGGACACCTCCTTCCTAAGTGGCTACACCTTC.

The J gene is TRBJ2-2, the V gene TRBV10-3; 7 bases are a match to TRBD1. This CDR3 is built from 12 residues. Germline loops: CDR1 ENHRY, CDR2 SYGVKD. CDR3 sequence (DNA): TGTGGAGGGGGCTACGACACCGGGGAGCTGTTTTTT. This encodes CGGGYDTGELFF.

This chain uses TRBV6-1 with TRBJ1-2; the D gene is possibly TRBD1 (5 bases). This CDR3 has 14 residues. The V end lost 0 bases, the J end lost 4 bases, and 9 bases lay between the germline ends. Germline V gives CDR1 MNHNS, CDR2 SASEGT. This chain's CDR3 is CASSEAEGRYGYTF. DNA of the CDR3: TGTGCCAGCAGTGAAGCGGAGGGACGCTATGGCTACACCTTC.

CDR3 sequence reads: CASSESAGVREQFF. CDR3 sequence (DNA): TGCGCCAGCAGTGAGTCCGCGGGGGTCAGGGAGCAGTTCTTC. The chain is built from TRBV10-1 and TRBJ2-1; 7 bases are a match to TRBD2. The CDR3 loop spans 14 amino acids. Germline V gives CDR1 WNHNN, CDR2 SYGVQD (reference sequence). J was trimmed by 10 bases and V by 0 bases; bases with no gene match: 6.

This clone has only a few counts. This chain uses TRBV7-6 with TRBJ2-3, with 9 bases aligning to TRBD2. Germline V gene lookup returns CDR1 SGHVS and CDR2 FNYEAQ. The CDR3 contains 14 residues. The V gene end was trimmed by 6 bases and the J gene end by 4 bases; junction bases not matched to a gene: 5. Here the CDR3 DNA reads TGTGCCAGCAGACGCGGGGGGGCCTCAGATACGCAGTATTTT. It is translated as CASRRGGASDTQYF.

There are a few counts of this clone. The chain employs TRBV27 and TRBJ2-2, with 11 bases aligning to TRBD1. Trimming removed 5 bases from V and 6 bases from J; junction bases left unmatched: 8. Germline CDR1 reads MNHEY; CDR2 reads SMNVEV (reference sequence). This CDR3 spans 16 amino acids. Here the CDR3 reads CASSKFRDRGAGELFF. The CDR3 DNA follows: TGTGCCAGCAGTAAATTCCGGGACAGGGGGGCCGGGGAGCTGTTTTTT.

This clone was found a few times. This sequence joins TRBV4-1 and TRBJ1-2; no definite D call. V shed 0 bases and J shed 4 bases, with 6 bases lying between them. Germline V CDR1 and CDR2: MGHRA, YSYEKL. There are 13 residues in the CDR3. The CDR3: CASSQEGSYGYTF. CDR3 DNA sequence: TGCGCCAGCAGCCAAGAGGGGAGCTATGGCTACACCTTC.

V usage is TRBV6-1 and J usage is TRBJ1-4; 7 positions match TRBD1. Germline trimming cut 8 bases from V and 5 bases from J; bases unmatched to any gene: 5. This CDR3 is built from 13 residues. Germline CDR1 is MNHNS and CDR2 is SASEGT. The DNA of the CDR3 is TGTGCCAGCGGACAGGCGATAAATGAAAAACTGTTTTTT. Translated, it gives CASGQAINEKLFF.

The chain recombines TRBV6-5 with TRBJ2-7, with TRBD2 identical over 7 bases. Germline CDR1 reads MNHEY; CDR2 reads SVGAGI. CDR3 length: 14 amino acids. V lost 5 bases, J lost 1 base, and 5 bases stayed unmatched. As DNA, the CDR3 is TGTGCCAGCAGTCTTCGGGGAGGGTCCTACGAGCAGTACTTC. This codes for CASSLRGGSYEQYF.

This rearrangement joins TRBV6-1 to TRBJ1-1; 7 nucleotides match TRBD1. This CDR3 is 14 amino acids long. Germline CDR1 reads MNHNS; CDR2 reads SASEGT. Unmatched junction bases numbered 6, after V lost 6 bases and J lost 2 bases. The CDR3 DNA reads TGTGCCAGCAGCGGGAACAGGGGTAACACTGAAGCTTTCTTT. Encoded protein: CASSGNRGNTEAFF.

This clone was counted only a few times. The rearrangement joins TRBV11-2 to TRBJ1-1; D possibly corresponds to TRBD1 (6 bases). V lost 5 bases and J lost 1, with 20 bases in between. The CDR3 consists of 17 residues. From germline, CDR1 is SGHAT and CDR2 FQNNGV. CDR3 region: CASSTLTGTTRNTEAFF. CDR3 sequence (DNA): TGTGCCAGCAGCACCCTAACAGGGACTACGAGGAACACTGAAGCTTTCTTT.

CDR3 sequence reads: CASSLLEPGANVLTF. The CDR3 DNA reads as TGTGCCAGCAGTTTATTAGAGCCTGGGGCCAACGTCCTGACTTTC. The chain uses TRBV27 and TRBJ2-6; D gene ambiguous. The CDR3 is made up of 15 amino acids. Germline V gives CDR1 MNHEY, CDR2 SMNVEV (reference sequence). The germline V and J ends were trimmed by 1 base and 2 bases, with 6 bases remaining between them. Combining the CDR3 with reference TRBV27 and TRBJ2-6 gives the whole variable domain EAQVTQNPRYLITVTGKKLTVTCSQNMNHEYMSWYRQDPGLGLRQIYYSMNVEVTDKGDVPEGYKVSRKEKRNFPLILESPSPNQTSLYFCASSLLEPGANVLTFGAGSRLTVL.

Comment on this clone: Distinct nucleotide sequences in the sample also encode this CDR3. J is TRBJ1-2 and V is TRBV6-5, with a weak D call TRBD1 (6 bases). This CDR3 spans 13 amino acids. V shed 6 bases and J shed 5 bases, with 13 bases lying between them. Germline lookup yields CDR1 MNHEY and CDR2 SVGAGI. The CDR3 region is CASSPTGNYGYTF. The CDR3 bases are TGTGCCAGCAGCCCAACAGGGAATTATGGCTACACCTTC.

This clone was counted a few times. This rearrangement joins TRBV4-3 to TRBJ2-2; 12 bases line up with TRBD2. The V and J ends lost 2 bases and 6 bases, in that order; junction bases with no gene match: 1. The CDR3 covers 15 residues. CDR1 is LGHNA and CDR2 is YSLEER in the germline V gene. CDR3 residues: CASSQLAGGPGELFF. In nucleotides, the CDR3 is TGCGCCAGCAGCCAACTAGCGGGGGGGCCCGGGGAGCTGTTTTTT.

V is TRBV19 and J is TRBJ2-1; 9 nucleotides align to TRBD2. Unmatched junction bases numbered 6, after V lost 3 bases and J lost 3 bases. CDR1 is LNHDA, CDR2 SQIVND, per germline (reference sequence). The CDR3 is 16 amino acids. Here the CDR3 reads CASSMLAGEFYNEQFF. DNA of the CDR3: TGTGCCAGTAGTATGTTAGCGGGAGAATTCTACAATGAGCAGTTCTTC.

V gene TRBV7-2 combines with J gene TRBJ1-2, with TRBD1 as a possible D gene (6 bases). The V and J ends lost 1 base and 7 bases respectively, with 16 bases between them. CDR1 and CDR2 from the germline V gene are SGHTA and FQGNSA. CDR3 length: 15 residues. As DNA, the CDR3 is TGTGCCAGCAGCTTAGATTCTGGGGGCTCGGGTGGCTACACCTTC. Protein product: CASSLDSGGSGGYTF.